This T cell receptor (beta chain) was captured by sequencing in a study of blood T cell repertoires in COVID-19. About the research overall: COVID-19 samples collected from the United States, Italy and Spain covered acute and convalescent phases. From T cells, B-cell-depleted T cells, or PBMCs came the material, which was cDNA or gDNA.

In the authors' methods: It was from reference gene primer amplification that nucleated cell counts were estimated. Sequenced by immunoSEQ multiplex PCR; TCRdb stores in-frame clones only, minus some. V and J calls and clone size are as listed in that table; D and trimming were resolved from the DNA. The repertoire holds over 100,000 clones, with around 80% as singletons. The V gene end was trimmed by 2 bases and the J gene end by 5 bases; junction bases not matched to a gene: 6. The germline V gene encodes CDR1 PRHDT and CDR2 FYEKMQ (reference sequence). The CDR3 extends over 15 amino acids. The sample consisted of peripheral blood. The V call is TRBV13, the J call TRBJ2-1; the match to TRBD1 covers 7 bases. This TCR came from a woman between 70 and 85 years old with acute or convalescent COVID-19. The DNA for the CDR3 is TGTGCCAGCAGCTTATACACAGGGGTTAACAATGAGCAGTTCTTC. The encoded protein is CASSLYTGVNNEQFF. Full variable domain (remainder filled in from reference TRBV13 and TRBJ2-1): AAGVIQSPRHLIKEKRETATLKCYPIPRHDTVYWYQQGPGQDPQFLISFYEKMQSDKGSIPDRFSAQQFSDYHSELNMSSLELGDSALYFCASSLYTGVNNEQFFGPGTRLTVL.